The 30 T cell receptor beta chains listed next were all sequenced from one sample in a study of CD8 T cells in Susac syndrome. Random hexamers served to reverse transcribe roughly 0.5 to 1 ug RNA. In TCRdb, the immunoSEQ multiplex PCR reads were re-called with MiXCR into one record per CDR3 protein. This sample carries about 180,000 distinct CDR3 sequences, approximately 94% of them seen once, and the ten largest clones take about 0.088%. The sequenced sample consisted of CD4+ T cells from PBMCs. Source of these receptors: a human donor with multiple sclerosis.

The CDR3, as DNA: TGTGCCAGCAGCCAAGTAGGAAAGATTGGAGAGCAGTACTTC. It translates to CASSQVGKIGEQYF. V is TRBV14 and J is TRBJ2-7, with unresolved D. The CDR3 runs to 14 residues. V shed 1 base and J shed 7 bases, with 14 bases lying between them. Germline CDR1 SGHDN, CDR2 FVKESK. Supplemented by reference TRBV14 and TRBJ2-7, the full variable domain reads EAGVTQFPSHSVIEKGQTVTLRCDPISGHDNLYWYRRVMGKEIKFLLHFVKESKQDESGMPNNRFLAERTGGTYSTLKVQPAELEDSGVYFCASSQVGKIGEQYFGPGTRLTVT.

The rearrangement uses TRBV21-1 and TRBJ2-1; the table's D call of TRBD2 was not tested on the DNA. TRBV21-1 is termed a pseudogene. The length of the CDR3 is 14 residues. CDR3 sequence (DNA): TGTGCCAGCAGCGGGACTAGCGGGAGAATTGAGCAGTTCTTC. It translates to CASSGTSGRIEQFF.

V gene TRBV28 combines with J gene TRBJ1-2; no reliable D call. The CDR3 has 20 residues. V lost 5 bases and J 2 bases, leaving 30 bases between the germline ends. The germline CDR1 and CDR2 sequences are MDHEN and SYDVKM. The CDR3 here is CASSHPLGEAKSAGNYGYTF. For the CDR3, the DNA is TGTGCCAGCAGTCACCCACTCGGGGAGGCCAAGTCCGCCGGAAACTATGGCTACACCTTC.

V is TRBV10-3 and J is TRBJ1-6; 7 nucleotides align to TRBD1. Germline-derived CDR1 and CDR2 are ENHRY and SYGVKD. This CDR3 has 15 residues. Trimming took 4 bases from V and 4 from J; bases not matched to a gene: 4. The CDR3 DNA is TGTGCCATCAGTGTGGCAGGGGGTTATAATTCACCCCTCCACTTT. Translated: CAISVAGGYNSPLHF.

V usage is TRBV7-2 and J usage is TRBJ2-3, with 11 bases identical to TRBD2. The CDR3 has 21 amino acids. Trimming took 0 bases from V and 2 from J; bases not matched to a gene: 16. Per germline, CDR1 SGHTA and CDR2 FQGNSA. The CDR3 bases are TGTGCCAGCAGCTTAGCGTATCCAAATCTTCTTAGCGGGAGGGCCACAGATACGCAGTATTTT. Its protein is CASSLAYPNLLSGRATDTQYF.

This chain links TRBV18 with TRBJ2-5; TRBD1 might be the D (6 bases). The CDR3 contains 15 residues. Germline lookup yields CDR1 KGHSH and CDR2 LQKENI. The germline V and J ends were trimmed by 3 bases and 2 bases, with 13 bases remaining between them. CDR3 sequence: CASSPGQGIQETQYF. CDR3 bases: TGTGCCAGCTCACCGGGGCAGGGGATACAAGAGACCCAGTACTTC.

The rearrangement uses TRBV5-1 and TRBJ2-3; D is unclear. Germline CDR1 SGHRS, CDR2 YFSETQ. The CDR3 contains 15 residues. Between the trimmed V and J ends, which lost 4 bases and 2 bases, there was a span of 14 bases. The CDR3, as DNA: TGCGCCAGCAGCGCCGGAACCCCCTTCACAGATACGCAGTATTTT. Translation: CASSAGTPFTDTQYF.

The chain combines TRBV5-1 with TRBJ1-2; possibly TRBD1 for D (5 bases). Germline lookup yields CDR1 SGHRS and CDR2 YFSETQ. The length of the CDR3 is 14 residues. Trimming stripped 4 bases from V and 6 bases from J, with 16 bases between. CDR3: CASSAGGGGDGYTF. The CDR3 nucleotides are TGCGCCAGCAGCGCCGGCGGCGGAGGGGATGGCTACACCTTC.

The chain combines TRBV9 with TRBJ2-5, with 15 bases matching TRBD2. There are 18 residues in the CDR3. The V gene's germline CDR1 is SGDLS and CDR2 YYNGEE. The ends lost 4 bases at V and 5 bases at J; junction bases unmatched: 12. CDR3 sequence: CASSPAGLAGGGRETQYF. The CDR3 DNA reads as TGTGCCAGCAGCCCCGCGGGACTAGCGGGAGGAGGGAGGGAGACCCAGTACTTC.

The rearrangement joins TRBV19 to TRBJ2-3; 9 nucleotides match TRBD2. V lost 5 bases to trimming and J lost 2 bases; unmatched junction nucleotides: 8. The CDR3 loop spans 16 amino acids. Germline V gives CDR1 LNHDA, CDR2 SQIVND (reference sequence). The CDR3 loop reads CASSSDLAGFTDTQYF. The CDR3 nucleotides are TGTGCCAGTAGTTCCGACCTAGCGGGGTTCACAGATACGCAGTATTTT.

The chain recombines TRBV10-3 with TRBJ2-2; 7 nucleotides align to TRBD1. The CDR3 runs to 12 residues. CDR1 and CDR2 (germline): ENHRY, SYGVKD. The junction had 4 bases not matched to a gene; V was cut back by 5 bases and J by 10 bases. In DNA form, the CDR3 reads TGTGCCATCAGTATGACAGGGAAGGAGCTGTTTTTT. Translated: CAISMTGKELFF.

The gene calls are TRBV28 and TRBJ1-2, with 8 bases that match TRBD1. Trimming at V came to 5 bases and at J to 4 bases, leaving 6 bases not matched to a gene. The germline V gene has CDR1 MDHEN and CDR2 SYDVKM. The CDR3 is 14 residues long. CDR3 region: CASSPGTGVYGYTF. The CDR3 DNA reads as TGTGCCAGCAGTCCCGGGACAGGCGTCTATGGCTACACCTTC.

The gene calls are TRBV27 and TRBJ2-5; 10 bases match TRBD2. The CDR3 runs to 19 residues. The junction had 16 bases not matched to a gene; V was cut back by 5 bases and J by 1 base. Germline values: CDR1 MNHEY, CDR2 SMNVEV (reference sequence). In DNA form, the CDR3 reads TGTGCCAGCAGTCCGAAACGGACTAGCGGAGGGGTGGCCCAAGAGACCCAGTACTTC. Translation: CASSPKRTSGGVAQETQYF.

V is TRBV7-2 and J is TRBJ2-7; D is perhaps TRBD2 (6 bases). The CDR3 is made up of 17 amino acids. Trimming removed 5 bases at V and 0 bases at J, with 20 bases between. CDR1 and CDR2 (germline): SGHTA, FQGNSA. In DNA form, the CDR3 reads TGTGCCAGCAGCCCGGATTCGGACGGGGGACTCTCCTACGAGCAGTACTTC. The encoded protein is CASSPDSDGGLSYEQYF.

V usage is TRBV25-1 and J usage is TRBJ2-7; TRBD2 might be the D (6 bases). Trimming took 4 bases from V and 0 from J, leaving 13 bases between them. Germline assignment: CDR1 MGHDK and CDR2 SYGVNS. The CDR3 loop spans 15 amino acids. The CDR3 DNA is TGTGCCAGCAGTGTTAGCGGTACAAGCTCCTACGAGCAGTACTTC. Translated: CASSVSGTSSYEQYF.

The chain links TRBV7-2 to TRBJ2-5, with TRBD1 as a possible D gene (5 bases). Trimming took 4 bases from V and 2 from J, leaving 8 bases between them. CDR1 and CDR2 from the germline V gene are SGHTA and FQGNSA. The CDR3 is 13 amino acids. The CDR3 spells CASSYWTQETQYF. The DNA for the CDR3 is TGTGCCAGCAGCTACTGGACACAAGAGACCCAGTACTTC.

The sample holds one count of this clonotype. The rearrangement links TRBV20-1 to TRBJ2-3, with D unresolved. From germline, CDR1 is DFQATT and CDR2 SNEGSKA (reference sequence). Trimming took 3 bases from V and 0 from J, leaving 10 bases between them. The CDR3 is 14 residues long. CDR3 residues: CSARRQPSTDTQYF. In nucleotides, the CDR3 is TGCAGTGCTAGGCGGCAGCCTAGCACAGATACGCAGTATTTT.

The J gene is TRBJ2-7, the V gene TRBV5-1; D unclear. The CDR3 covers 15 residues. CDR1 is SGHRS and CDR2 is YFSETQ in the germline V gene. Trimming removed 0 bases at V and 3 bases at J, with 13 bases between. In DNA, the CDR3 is TGCGCCAGCAGCTTGGAAGGAAAGTTACGCTACGAGCAGTACTTC. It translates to CASSLEGKLRYEQYF.

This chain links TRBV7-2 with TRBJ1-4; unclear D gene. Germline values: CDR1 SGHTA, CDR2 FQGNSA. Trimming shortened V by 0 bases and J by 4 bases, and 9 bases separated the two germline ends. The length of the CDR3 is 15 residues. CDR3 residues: CASSLAASYNEKLFF. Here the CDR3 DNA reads TGTGCCAGCAGCTTAGCAGCCAGTTATAATGAAAAACTGTTTTTT.

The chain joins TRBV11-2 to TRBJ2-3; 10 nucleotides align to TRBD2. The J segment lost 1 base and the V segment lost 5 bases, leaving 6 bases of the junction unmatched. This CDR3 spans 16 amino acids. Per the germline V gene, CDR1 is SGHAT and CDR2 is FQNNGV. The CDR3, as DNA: TGTGCCAGCAGCGCCTGGACTAGCGGACGCACAGATACGCAGTATTTT. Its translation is CASSAWTSGRTDTQYF.

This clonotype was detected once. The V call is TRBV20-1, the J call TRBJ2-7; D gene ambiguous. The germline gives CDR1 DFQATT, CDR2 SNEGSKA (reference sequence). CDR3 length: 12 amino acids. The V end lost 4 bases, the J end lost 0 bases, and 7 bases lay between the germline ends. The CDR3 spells CSANKDSYEQYF. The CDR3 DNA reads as TGCAGTGCTAATAAAGACTCCTACGAGCAGTACTTC.

The CDR3 here is CASRPGGTGELFF. The CDR3 DNA reads TGTGCCAGCAGGCCGGGTGGCACCGGGGAGCTGTTTTTT. The chain employs TRBV12-3 or TRBV12-4 and TRBJ2-2, with D unclear. The length of the CDR3 is 13 residues. The V and J ends lost 6 bases and 4 bases respectively, with 9 bases between them.

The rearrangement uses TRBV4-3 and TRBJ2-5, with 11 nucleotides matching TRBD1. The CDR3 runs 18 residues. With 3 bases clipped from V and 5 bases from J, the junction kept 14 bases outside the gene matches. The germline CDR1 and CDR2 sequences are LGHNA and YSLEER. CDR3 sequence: CASSQFPSGQGAGETQYF. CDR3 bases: TGCGCCAGCAGCCAGTTCCCCTCCGGACAGGGGGCCGGGGAGACCCAGTACTTC.

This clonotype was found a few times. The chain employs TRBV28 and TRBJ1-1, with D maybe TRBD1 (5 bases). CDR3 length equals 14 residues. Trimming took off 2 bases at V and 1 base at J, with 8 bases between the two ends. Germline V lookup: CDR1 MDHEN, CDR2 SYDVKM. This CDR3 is CASSLGHPNTEAFF. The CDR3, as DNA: TGTGCCAGCAGTTTAGGACATCCGAACACTGAAGCTTTCTTT.

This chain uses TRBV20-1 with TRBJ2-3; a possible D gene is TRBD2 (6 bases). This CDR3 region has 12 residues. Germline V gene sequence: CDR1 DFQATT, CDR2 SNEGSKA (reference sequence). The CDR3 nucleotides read TGCAGAAACGGGACTTGCACAGATACGCAGTATTTT. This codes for CRNGTCTDTQYF.

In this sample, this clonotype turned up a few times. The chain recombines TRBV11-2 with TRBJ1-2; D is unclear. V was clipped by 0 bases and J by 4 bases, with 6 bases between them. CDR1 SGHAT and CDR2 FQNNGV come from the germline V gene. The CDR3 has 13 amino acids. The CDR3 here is CASSLDSLYGYTF. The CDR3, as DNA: TGTGCCAGCAGCTTAGACAGCCTCTATGGCTACACCTTC.

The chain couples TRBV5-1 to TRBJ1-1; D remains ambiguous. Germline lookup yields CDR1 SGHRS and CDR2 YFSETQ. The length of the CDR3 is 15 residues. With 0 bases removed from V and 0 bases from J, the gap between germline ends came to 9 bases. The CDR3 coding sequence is TGCGCCAGCAGCTTGGAGGTCGGGGTGAACACTGAAGCTTTCTTT. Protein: CASSLEVGVNTEAFF.

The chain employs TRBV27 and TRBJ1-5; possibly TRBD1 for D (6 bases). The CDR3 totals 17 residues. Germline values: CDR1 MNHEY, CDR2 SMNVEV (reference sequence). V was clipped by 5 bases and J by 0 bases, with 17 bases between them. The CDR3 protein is CASSPFIGGDSNQPQHF. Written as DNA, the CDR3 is TGTGCCAGCAGTCCATTCATAGGGGGGGATAGCAATCAGCCCCAGCATTTT.

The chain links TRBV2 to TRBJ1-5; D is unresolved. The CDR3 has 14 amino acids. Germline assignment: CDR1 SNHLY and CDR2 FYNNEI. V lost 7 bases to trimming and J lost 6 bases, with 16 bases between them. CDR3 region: CASNGDPGGQPQHF. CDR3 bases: TGTGCCAGCAACGGAGATCCGGGAGGTCAGCCCCAGCATTTT.

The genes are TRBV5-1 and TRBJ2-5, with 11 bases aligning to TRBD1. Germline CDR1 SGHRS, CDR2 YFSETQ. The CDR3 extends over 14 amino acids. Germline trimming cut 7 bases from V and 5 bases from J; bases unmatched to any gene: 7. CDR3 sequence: CASGPGQGVETQYF. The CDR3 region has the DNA TGCGCCAGCGGCCCGGGACAGGGGGTCGAGACCCAGTACTTC.